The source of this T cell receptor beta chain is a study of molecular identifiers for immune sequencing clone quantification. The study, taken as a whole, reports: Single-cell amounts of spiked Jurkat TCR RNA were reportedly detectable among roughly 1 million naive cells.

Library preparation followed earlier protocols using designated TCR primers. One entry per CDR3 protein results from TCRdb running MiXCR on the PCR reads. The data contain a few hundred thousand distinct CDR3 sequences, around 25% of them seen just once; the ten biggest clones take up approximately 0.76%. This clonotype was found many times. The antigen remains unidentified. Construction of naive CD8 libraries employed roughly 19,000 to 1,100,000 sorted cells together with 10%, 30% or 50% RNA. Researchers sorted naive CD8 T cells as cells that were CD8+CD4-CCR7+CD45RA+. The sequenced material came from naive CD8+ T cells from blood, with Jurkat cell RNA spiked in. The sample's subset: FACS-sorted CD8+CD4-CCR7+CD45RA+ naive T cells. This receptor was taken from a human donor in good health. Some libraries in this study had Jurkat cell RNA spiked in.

The CDR3 here is CASSLQGKNIQYF. For the CDR3, the DNA is TGTGCCAGCAGTTTACAGGGTAAAAACATTCAGTACTTC. V gene TRBV12-3 or TRBV12-4 combines with J gene TRBJ2-4, with D possibly matching TRBD1 (5 bases). CDR3 length: 13 residues. Trimming shortened V by 2 bases and J by 4 bases, and 6 bases separated the two germline ends.